This T cell receptor beta chain stems from a study of T cell responses to AZD1222 COVID-19 vaccine. Study-level results: A mostly white British donor set with more females was recruited, and clonal diversity was possibly underestimated. Repertoires were collected only later (after the peak T cell response had occurred).

The length of the CDR3 is 15 residues. V lost 2 bases and J 0 bases, leaving 10 bases between the germline ends. Germline V lookup: CDR1 MNHEY, CDR2 SVGEGT. Sequencing was performed with immunoSEQ multiplex PCR; in TCRdb, only in-frame clones are kept and a portion is missing. The sample has around 140,000 clones, under 95% seen once; the top ten hold more than 1%. This clone qualifies as medium-sized. Its matching antigen is unknown. The origin of this receptor is an adult who received the AZD1222 COVID-19 vaccine. V usage is TRBV6-2 or TRBV6-3 and J usage is TRBJ2-5; TRBD1 might be the D (6 bases). The sample was peripheral blood, taken 28 days after the second AZD1222 dose. The CDR3 loop reads CASSYPQGDQETQYF. The CDR3 region has the DNA TGTGCCAGCAGTTACCCACAGGGAGACCAAGAGACCCAGTACTTC.